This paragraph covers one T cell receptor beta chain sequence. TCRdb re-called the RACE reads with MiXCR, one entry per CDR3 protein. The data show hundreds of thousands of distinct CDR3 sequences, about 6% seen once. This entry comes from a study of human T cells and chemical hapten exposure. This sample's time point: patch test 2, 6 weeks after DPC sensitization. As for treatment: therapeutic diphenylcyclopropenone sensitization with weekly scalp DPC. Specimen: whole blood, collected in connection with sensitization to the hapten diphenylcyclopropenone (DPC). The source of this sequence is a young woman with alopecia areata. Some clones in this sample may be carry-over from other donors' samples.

CDR3 loop: CASSLNHVVAGVTQYF. CDR3 in DNA: TGTGCCAGCAGCTTAAATCATGTGGTTGCGGGGGTAACGCAGTATTTT. The V gene is TRBV7-9, the J gene TRBJ2-3, with 7 bases fitting TRBD2. The CDR3 sequence is 16 residues long. Unmatched junction bases numbered 14, after V lost 2 bases and J lost 9 bases. The germline CDR1 and CDR2 sequences are SEHNR and FQNEAQ (reference sequence).